Listed here is a single TCR beta chain. This entry is derived from a study of blood T cell repertoires in COVID-19. Study context: Collection of acute and convalescent COVID-19 samples took place in the United States, Italy and Spain. The cDNA or gDNA used as material had been derived from T cells, B-cell-depleted T cells, or PBMCs.

Original methodology: Cell counts per sample came from amplifying reference gene primers. Clones were read by immunoSEQ multiplex PCR, and TCRdb kept only the in-frame ones, dropping some. The V and J calls and the clone size are those of that table, but D and trimming were determined from the DNA. Seen here are 25,000 or so clones, roughly 88% observed once, and the top ten hold roughly 8.4%. Germline loops: CDR1 SGHAT, CDR2 FQNNGV. The CDR3 runs 14 residues. The ends were cut back, 0 bases at V and 3 bases at J, with 5 bases in the middle. This sequence originates from a woman aged 50 to 60 with active COVID-19. The chain carries TRBV11-2 and TRBJ2-2, with no clear D. Sequencing was performed on peripheral blood. The CDR3 DNA reads TGTGCCAGCAGCTTAGAGACTTACACCGGGGAGCTGTTTTTT. Protein product: CASSLETYTGELFF.